One sample yielded the 21 T cell receptor beta chains listed below, sequenced in a study of radiation and T cells in renal cell carcinoma. Here immunoSEQ multiplex PCR was the method, and the copy in TCRdb shows in-frame clones only, minus some. The sample consists of under 25,000 clones, roughly three quarters of them appearing once. Time point: baseline pretreatment blood. Treatment reported: 15 Gy SBRT to primary tumor, nephrectomy 4 weeks later. This material consisted of blood, taken from a patient whose treatment included radiotherapy and nephrectomy. The receptors shown here come from a man in his fifties or sixties with renal cell carcinoma.

The gene calls are TRBV18 and TRBJ2-7, with D tentatively TRBD2 (6 bases). The CDR3 extends over 15 amino acids. Trimming shortened V by 5 bases and J by 0 bases, and 14 bases separated the two germline ends. Germline V CDR1 and CDR2: KGHSH, LQKENI. CDR3 in DNA: TGTGCCAGCTCAGTAGCGGCACGGAGCTCCTACGAGCAGTACTTC. It specifies CASSVAARSSYEQYF.

Only a few counts were recorded for this clone. The CDR3 sequence is CATSRGQAGEKLFF. DNA of the CDR3: TGTGCCACCAGCAGAGGCCAGGCGGGGGAAAAACTGTTTTTT. J is TRBJ1-4 and V is TRBV15; D ambiguous. The V and J ends lost 1 base and 8 bases respectively, with 11 bases between them. The CDR3 runs 14 residues. Germline CDR1 reads LNHNV; CDR2 reads YYDKDF (reference sequence).

In nucleotides, the CDR3 is TGTGCCAGCAGCCTGGACAGGTCTTCAGGGTGGCGGCAGTTCTTC. As protein: CASSLDRSSGWRQFF. The chain combines TRBV11-2 with TRBJ2-1; 7 bases are a match to TRBD1. Trimming took 5 bases from V and 12 from J; bases not matched to a gene: 16. Germline CDR1 SGHAT, CDR2 FQNNGV. This CDR3 has 15 residues. The full variable domain, with the rest looked up from reference TRBV11-2 and TRBJ2-1, is EAGVAQSPRYKIIEKRQSVAFWCNPISGHATLYWYQQILGQGPKLLIQFQNNGVVDDSQLPKDRFSAERLKGVDSTLKIQPAKLEDSAVYLCASSLDRSSGWRQFFGPGTRLTVL.

This clone was seen only a few times. The chain is built from TRBV12-5 and TRBJ2-7; TRBD1 matches at 8 bases. This CDR3 region has 16 residues. Trimming cost V 5 bases and J 5 bases; bases outside gene matches: 14. Germline V CDR1 and CDR2: LGHNT, FRNRAP. CDR3 DNA: TGTGCTAGTGGTCCGGCGACAGGGGCTTTGAAAAACGAGCAGTACTTC. Translating gives CASGPATGALKNEQYF.

The chain has TRBV6-6 and TRBJ2-7; D not resolved. With 3 bases removed from V and 2 bases from J, the gap between germline ends came to 8 bases. This CDR3 contains 13 residues. Germline-derived CDR1 and CDR2 are MNHNY and SVGAGI (reference sequence). Here the CDR3 reads CASSYNPAYEQYF. The CDR3 DNA reads as TGTGCCAGCAGTTATAACCCCGCCTACGAGCAGTACTTC.

As DNA, the CDR3 is TGTGCCAGCAGTTACGGAGGGGCCTCTGGAAACACCATATATTTT. Translating it yields CASSYGGASGNTIYF. This chain joins TRBV6-5 and TRBJ1-3, with D possibly TRBD1 on 5 matching bases. V was clipped by 2 bases and J by 0 bases, with 8 bases between them. Germline CDR1 and CDR2: MNHEY and SVGAGI. This CDR3 has 15 residues.

The chain employs TRBV19 and TRBJ2-5, with D tentatively TRBD2 (7 bases). V was shortened by 2 bases and J by 2 bases, with 12 bases between the two germline ends. There are 15 residues in the CDR3. The germline CDR1 and CDR2 sequences are LNHDA and SQIVND (reference sequence). The CDR3 loop is CASSISGGQQETQYF. The CDR3 DNA follows: TGTGCCAGTAGTATATCGGGGGGCCAACAAGAGACCCAGTACTTC.

This clone was seen just once. The CDR3, as DNA: TGTGCCAGTAGTAGACTAGACTCCTACGAGCAGTACTTC. Translated: CASSRLDSYEQYF. The V gene is TRBV19, the J gene TRBJ2-7; maybe TRBD2 (6 bases). This CDR3 contains 13 residues. V was clipped by 4 bases and J by 0 bases, with 7 bases between them. The germline V gene has CDR1 LNHDA and CDR2 SQIVND (reference sequence).

The CDR3: CASSATDSSYNEQFF. The CDR3 region has the DNA TGTGCCAGCAGTGCAACCGACAGTTCCTACAATGAGCAGTTCTTC. J is TRBJ2-1 and V is TRBV6-6; tentatively, D is TRBD1 (5 bases). The ends were cut back, 5 bases at V and 1 base at J, with 12 bases in the middle. The CDR3 contains 15 residues. Germline CDR1 is MNHNY and CDR2 is SVGAGI (reference sequence).

The V and J genes are TRBV30 and TRBJ2-7, with D unclear. V dropped 2 bases and J dropped 2 bases, with 7 bases sitting between them. The length of the CDR3 is 12 residues. The germline gives CDR1 GTSNPN, CDR2 SVGIG (reference sequence). The CDR3 coding sequence is TGTGCCTGGAGTCGCCAGACCTACGAGCAGTACTTC. Protein product: CAWSRQTYEQYF.

The chain uses TRBV10-1 and TRBJ2-3; tentative D call: TRBD2 (6 bases). Per the germline V gene, CDR1 is WNHNN and CDR2 is SYGVQD (reference sequence). The CDR3 loop spans 14 amino acids. V lost 8 bases and J lost 5, with 17 bases in between. DNA for the CDR3: TGCGCCAGCCCTAGGGTGGGAGCGGGAGATACGCAGTATTTT. Protein: CASPRVGAGDTQYF.

This clone was detected ten times or more. Other DNA sequences of this sample code for an identical CDR3. This chain joins TRBV19 and TRBJ2-1, with 9 bases lining up with TRBD2. Germline CDR1 LNHDA, CDR2 SQIVND (reference sequence). With 1 base clipped from V and 2 bases from J, the junction kept 0 bases outside the gene matches. The CDR3 is 15 amino acids. The CDR3: CASSIGTSAYNEQFF. The CDR3, as DNA: TGTGCCAGTAGTATAGGGACTAGCGCCTACAATGAGCAGTTCTTC.

The J gene is TRBJ1-2, the V gene TRBV6-5; 12 bases fit TRBD1. Trimming removed 0 bases from V and 4 bases from J; junction bases left unmatched: 3. This CDR3 has 16 residues. CDR1 and CDR2 from the germline V gene are MNHEY and SVGAGI. In DNA, the CDR3 is TGTGCCAGCAGTTACTCTCCGGGACAGGGGGCCTATGGCTACACCTTC. Translated: CASSYSPGQGAYGYTF.

The gene calls are TRBV30 and TRBJ2-5; 11 bases fit TRBD2. CDR1 GTSNPN and CDR2 SVGIG come from the germline V gene (reference sequence). The CDR3 spans 16 residues. With V trimmed by 5 bases and J by 4 bases, 12 bases remained unmatched. CDR3 residues: CAWGLAGGPFGETQYF. The CDR3 bases are TGTGCCTGGGGATTAGCGGGAGGGCCGTTCGGAGAGACCCAGTACTTC.

The gene calls are TRBV7-3 and TRBJ2-1, with TRBD2 identical over 9 bases. Losses at the gene ends were 4 bases for V and 4 bases for J; bases not matched to a gene: 5. From germline, CDR1 is SGHTA and CDR2 FQGTGA. The CDR3 sequence is 15 residues long. The CDR3 DNA is TGTGCCAGCAGCTCGACTAGCGGCACTTACAATGAGCAGTTCTTC. Its translation: CASSSTSGTYNEQFF.

The rearrangement uses TRBV27 and TRBJ1-1, with TRBD1 identical over 8 bases. V trimming: 5 bases; J trimming: 3 bases; junction bases outside the gene matches: 11. CDR3 size: 16 residues. CDR1 is MNHEY, CDR2 SMNVEV, per germline (reference sequence). CDR3 nucleotide sequence: TGTGCCAGCAGTCCTCGACAGGGGTACCGGTACACTGAAGCTTTCTTT. Translating it yields CASSPRQGYRYTEAFF.

This clone appeared a single time. This rearrangement joins TRBV10-3 to TRBJ1-2; 8 nucleotides match TRBD1. CDR3 length: 14 residues. Germline assignment: CDR1 ENHRY and CDR2 SYGVKD. J lost 8 bases, V lost 6 bases, and 11 bases had no gene match. The CDR3 region is CAISLQGDLMGYTF. For the CDR3, the DNA is TGTGCCATCAGCCTACAGGGGGACCTTATGGGCTACACCTTC.

This chain joins TRBV2 and TRBJ1-4; D not resolved. Germline CDR1 SNHLY, CDR2 FYNNEI. Trimming removed 7 bases at V and 8 bases at J, with 17 bases between. CDR3 size: 14 residues. CDR3 bases: TGTGCCAGCACTCCCCGGGAGATAACCGAAAAACTGTTTTTT. Amino acid sequence: CASTPREITEKLFF. Using reference TRBV2 and TRBJ1-4 for the parts outside the CDR3, the full variable domain is EPEVTQTPSHQVTQMGQEVILRCVPISNHLYFYWYRQILGQKVEFLVSFYNNEISEKSEIFDDQFSVERPDGSNFTLKIRSTKLEDSAMYFCASTPREITEKLFFGSGTQLSVL.

This clone was seen once. The genes are TRBV4-2 and TRBJ2-3, with a tentative D call TRBD2 (5 bases). CDR3 length equals 16 residues. Germline loops: CDR1 LGHNA, CDR2 YNFKEQ. Trimming cost V 0 bases and J 3 bases, with 13 bases left between them. CDR3 in amino acids: CASSQDELVWTDTQYF. The CDR3 region has the DNA TGTGCCAGCAGCCAAGATGAACTAGTGTGGACAGATACGCAGTATTTT.

V usage is TRBV7-9 and J usage is TRBJ2-7, with 11 positions matching TRBD2. Trimming removed 1 base from V and 2 bases from J; junction bases left unmatched: 7. The CDR3 covers 17 residues. Germline V gives CDR1 SEHNR, CDR2 FQNEAQ (reference sequence). CDR3 region: CASSLGLAGGPPYEQYF. The CDR3 coding sequence is TGTGCCAGCAGCTTAGGCCTAGCGGGAGGCCCTCCCTACGAGCAGTACTTC.

This clone was counted only a few times. The DNA of the CDR3 is TGCGCCAGCAGCCAATCCGCGACAGGGTCTGGGGCCAACGTCCTGACTTTC. Protein: CASSQSATGSGANVLTF. V is TRBV4-1 and J is TRBJ2-6; 7 bases agree with TRBD1. The CDR3 is 17 amino acids. V lost 2 bases, J lost 1 base, and 5 bases stayed unmatched. CDR1 and CDR2 from the germline V gene are MGHRA and YSYEKL.